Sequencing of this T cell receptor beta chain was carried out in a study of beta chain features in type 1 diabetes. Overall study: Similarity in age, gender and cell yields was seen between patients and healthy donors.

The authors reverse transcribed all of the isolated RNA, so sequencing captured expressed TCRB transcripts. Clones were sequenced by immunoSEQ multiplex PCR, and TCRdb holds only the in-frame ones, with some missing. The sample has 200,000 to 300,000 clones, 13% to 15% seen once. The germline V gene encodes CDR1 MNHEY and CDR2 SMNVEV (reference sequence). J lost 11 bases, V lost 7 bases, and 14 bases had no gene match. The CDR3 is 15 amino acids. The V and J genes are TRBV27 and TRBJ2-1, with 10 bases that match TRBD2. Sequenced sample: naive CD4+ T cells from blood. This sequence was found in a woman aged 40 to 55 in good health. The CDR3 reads CASTNLVGLADKQFF. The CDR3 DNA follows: TGTGCCAGCACTAACTTAGTCGGACTAGCGGACAAGCAGTTCTTC.